Sequencing of this TCR beta chain was carried out in a study of cytomegalovirus exposure and HLA in healthy donors. Trimming left V 5 bases short and J 7 bases short, with 25 bases between. The CDR3 is 17 amino acids. From germline, CDR1 is LNHDA and CDR2 SQIVND (reference sequence). Primers included in the PCR were 60 Vbeta and 13 Jbeta primers. TCRdb keeps only in-frame clones here, not all; method: immunoSEQ multiplex PCR. This sample has 95,000 to 100,000 clones, with roughly three quarters found just once. V is TRBV19 and J is TRBJ2-3; weak D call: TRBD2 (6 bases). The sequence came from a man in his forties or fifties in good health and CMV-seronegative. Sequences were obtained from PBMCs. This CDR3 is CASSAIHVTRRGNTQYF. CDR3 coding DNA: TGTGCCAGTAGTGCCATCCACGTGACACGGCGGGGAAATACGCAGTATTTT. Drawing the rest from reference TRBV19 and TRBJ2-3, the complete variable domain is DGGITQSPKYLFRKEGQNVTLSCEQNLNHDAMYWYRQDPGQGLRLIYYSQIVNDFQKGDIAEGYSVSREKKESFPLTVTSAQKNPTAFYLCASSAIHVTRRGNTQYFGPGTRLTVL.